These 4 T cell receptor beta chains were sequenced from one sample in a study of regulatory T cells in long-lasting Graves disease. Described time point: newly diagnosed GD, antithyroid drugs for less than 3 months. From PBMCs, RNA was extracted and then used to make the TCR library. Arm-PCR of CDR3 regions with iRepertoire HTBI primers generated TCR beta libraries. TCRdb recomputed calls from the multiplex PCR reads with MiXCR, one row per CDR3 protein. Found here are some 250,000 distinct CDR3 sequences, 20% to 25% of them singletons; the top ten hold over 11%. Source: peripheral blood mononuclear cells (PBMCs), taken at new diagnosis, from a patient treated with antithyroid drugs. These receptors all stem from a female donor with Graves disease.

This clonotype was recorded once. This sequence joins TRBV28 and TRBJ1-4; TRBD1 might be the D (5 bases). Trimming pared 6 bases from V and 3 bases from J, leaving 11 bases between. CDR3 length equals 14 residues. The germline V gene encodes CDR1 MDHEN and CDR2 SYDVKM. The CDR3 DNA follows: TGTGCCAGCAGGGACACTGCAGCTAATGAAAAACTGTTTTTT. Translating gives CASRDTAANEKLFF. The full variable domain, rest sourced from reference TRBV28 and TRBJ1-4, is DVKVTQSSRYLVKRTGEKVFLECVQDMDHENMFWYRQDPGLGLRLIYFSYDVKMKEKGDIPEGYSVSREKKERFSLILESASTNQTSMYLCASRDTAANEKLFFGSGTQLSVL.

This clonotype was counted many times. Here the CDR3 DNA reads TGTGCCAGCAGCCAAACCAGGAACACCGGGGAGCTGTTTTTT. Translated: CASSQTRNTGELFF. The V gene is TRBV7-8, the J gene TRBJ2-2; D is unclear. Germline loops: CDR1 SGHVS, CDR2 FQNEAQ. V shed 5 bases and J shed 1 base, with 8 bases lying between them. The CDR3 totals 14 residues.

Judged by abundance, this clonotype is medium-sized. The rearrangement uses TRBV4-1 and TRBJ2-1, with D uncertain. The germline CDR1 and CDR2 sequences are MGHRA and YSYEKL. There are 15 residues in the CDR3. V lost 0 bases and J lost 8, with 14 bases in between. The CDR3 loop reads CASSQDPKGSYEQFF. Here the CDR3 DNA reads TGCGCCAGCAGCCAAGATCCTAAAGGGTCTTATGAGCAGTTCTTC.

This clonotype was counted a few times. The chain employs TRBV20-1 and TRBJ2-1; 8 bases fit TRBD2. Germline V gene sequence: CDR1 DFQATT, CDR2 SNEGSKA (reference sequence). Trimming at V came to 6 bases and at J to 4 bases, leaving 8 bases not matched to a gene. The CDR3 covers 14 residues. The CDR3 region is CSAQPGTSYNEQFF. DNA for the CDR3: TGCAGTGCCCAACCAGGGACTAGTTACAATGAGCAGTTCTTC.